This T cell receptor (beta chain) was recorded in a study of T cell changes during pregnancy in multiple sclerosis. The data were produced by immunoSEQ multiplex PCR, yet TCRdb's version contains in-frame clones alone and is incomplete. The repertoire holds 85,000 to 130,000 clones, with 90% to 95% as singletons. The J segment lost 3 bases and the V segment lost 4 bases, leaving 4 bases of the junction unmatched. The CDR3 totals 14 residues. From germline, CDR1 is SGHRS and CDR2 YFSETQ. The specimen was peripheral blood, collected before pregnancy. This chain links TRBV5-1 with TRBJ1-2; 9 positions agree with TRBD1. The sequence came from a female donor with multiple sclerosis, enrolled in a pregnancy study. The CDR3 here is CASSPNRGHYGYTF. CDR3 sequence (DNA): TGCGCCAGCAGCCCGAACAGGGGGCACTATGGCTACACCTTC.